The 23 T cell receptor beta chains below come from one sample, sequenced in a study of shared clonotypes between healthy human individuals (dated by TCRdb to the early 2020s). The library was made by the immunoSEQ multiplex PCR assay. Not all clones reach the TCRdb copy of this immuneACCESS table, which keeps in-frame sequences only. Checked studies attribute under half of the gap to unresolved V genes and leave the rest unexplained. The sample table shows 90,000 to 120,000 clones, and 68% are seen once. The ten largest clonotypes hold approximately 25% of the sample. Sequences were obtained from memory CD8+ T cells sorted from blood. What the cell subset or site label conveys for this sample: CD45RO+ cells pooled with CCR7-negative TemRA cells. All receptors derive from a woman younger than 45 in good health.

In its sample, this clone was seen a few times. The rearrangement links TRBV28 to TRBJ2-2, with TRBD1 matching over 8 bases. Germline V gene sequence: CDR1 MDHEN, CDR2 SYDVKM. This CDR3 has 15 amino acids. J gave up 3 bases and V 6 bases, and 6 bases lay outside the gene matches. The CDR3 loop reads CASRAGGADTGELFF. In DNA, the CDR3 is TGTGCCAGCAGGGCAGGGGGCGCGGACACCGGGGAGCTGTTTTTT.

V and J are TRBV5-1 and TRBJ1-2; TRBD1 is a possible D gene (6 bases). The CDR3 runs to 14 residues. Germline CDR1 is SGHRS and CDR2 is YFSETQ. V was pared by 0 bases and J by 7 bases, with 13 bases between. Here the CDR3 reads CASSLVPGEGGYTF. In nucleotides, the CDR3 is TGCGCCAGCAGCTTGGTGCCAGGGGAAGGTGGCTACACCTTC.

This chain connects TRBV7-9 to TRBJ2-5; unclear D gene. The J call may be wrong; the DNA end is better matched by TRBJ2-7. CDR3 length: 13 amino acids. CDR1 is SEHNR, CDR2 FQNEAQ, per germline (reference sequence). The CDR3 coding sequence is TGTGCCAGCAGCTCATGGCGTAACTACGAGCAGTACTTC. Translating gives CASSSWRNYEQYF.

The chain uses TRBV4-2 and TRBJ2-3; D could derive from TRBD1 or TRBD2 (5 bases each). Per the germline V gene, CDR1 is LGHNA and CDR2 is YNFKEQ. V gave up 3 bases and J gave up 7 bases, with 23 bases separating them. The CDR3 extends over 17 amino acids. The DNA of the CDR3 is TGTGCCAGCAGCCATGCCATAGGGACCAGGAACCGAAATACGCAGTATTTT. Residues: CASSHAIGTRNRNTQYF.

This sequence joins TRBV29-1 and TRBJ2-4; D may be TRBD1 or TRBD2 (5 bases each). The CDR3 extends over 15 amino acids. CDR1 is SQVTM, CDR2 ANQGSEA, per germline. The V gene lost 8 bases and the J gene lost 2 bases, with 19 bases spanning the gap. In DNA, the CDR3 is TGCAGCATGAAGAGGGGCATGGGGACCAAAAACATTCAGTACTTC. Translated: CSMKRGMGTKNIQYF.

The rearrangement links TRBV7-9 to TRBJ2-7, with 9 nucleotides matching TRBD1. Germline CDR1 SEHNR, CDR2 FQNEAQ (reference sequence). CDR3 length: 13 amino acids. Trimming removed 5 bases from V and 4 bases from J; junction bases left unmatched: 3. CDR3 loop: CASSPDRGYEQYF. The CDR3 bases are TGTGCCAGCAGCCCGGACAGGGGATACGAGCAGTACTTC.

This clone showed up just once. V gene TRBV7-3 combines with J gene TRBJ2-3; D remains unclear. V was cut by 0 bases and J by 6 bases, with 10 bases left in between. CDR3 length: 14 residues. Germline V gives CDR1 SGHTA, CDR2 FQGTGA. In DNA, the CDR3 is TGTGCCAGCAGCTTAACCCCCGGATGGGATACGCAGTATTTT. It codes for CASSLTPGWDTQYF.

This clone was seen a handful of times. This rearrangement joins TRBV6-1 to TRBJ2-7; 10 bases fit TRBD2. J gave up 3 bases and V 2 bases, and 4 bases lay outside the gene matches. Germline values: CDR1 MNHNS, CDR2 SASEGT. The CDR3 loop spans 15 amino acids. The CDR3 reads CASSEPGLADYEQYF. CDR3 DNA sequence: TGTGCCAGCAGTGAACCTGGACTAGCGGACTACGAGCAGTACTTC.

This clone was seen repeatedly, ten times or more. The chain uses TRBV10-1 and TRBJ1-1, with a tentative D call TRBD1 (5 bases). Trimming shortened V by 4 bases and J by 5 bases, and 14 bases separated the two germline ends. CDR1 is WNHNN and CDR2 is SYGVQD in the germline V gene (reference sequence). The CDR3 length is 14 residues. CDR3 loop: CASSVRGPGTEAFF. The DNA for the CDR3 is TGCGCCAGCAGTGTTCGGGGCCCGGGGACTGAAGCTTTCTTT.

The rearrangement joins TRBV13 to TRBJ2-7, with D maybe TRBD1 (8 bases). Trimming took off 5 bases at V and 3 bases at J, with 29 bases between the two ends. Germline CDR1 is PRHDT and CDR2 is FYEKMQ (reference sequence). The CDR3 has 19 amino acids. CDR3 in amino acids: CASSNLGQGLAGDFYEQYF. CDR3 bases: TGTGCCAGCAGCAACCTCGGACAGGGCTTGGCGGGAGATTTCTACGAGCAGTACTTC.

This clone showed up many times. V gene TRBV6-6 combines with J gene TRBJ1-3, with D unresolved. Trimming cost V 0 bases and J 4 bases, with 7 bases left between them. The length of the CDR3 is 14 residues. CDR1 and CDR2 (germline): MNHNY, SVGAGI (reference sequence). In nucleotides, the CDR3 is TGTGCCAGCAGTTACTCGATCGAGGGAAACACCATATATTTT. The encoded protein is CASSYSIEGNTIYF.

The chain employs TRBV28 and TRBJ2-7, with 9 bases identical to TRBD2. Germline CDR1 reads MDHEN; CDR2 reads SYDVKM. The CDR3 runs to 15 residues. The J segment lost 2 bases and the V segment lost 5 bases, leaving 7 bases of the junction unmatched. The DNA of the CDR3 is TGTGCCAGCAGTCGCGATAGCGGGAGTACCTACGAGCAGTACTTC. It is translated as CASSRDSGSTYEQYF.

The chain uses TRBV28 and TRBJ1-3; 9 bases line up with TRBD1. The V gene end was trimmed by 7 bases and the J gene end by 0 bases; junction bases not matched to a gene: 7. CDR1 and CDR2 (germline): MDHEN, SYDVKM. The CDR3 sequence is 16 residues long. CDR3 in DNA: TGTGCCAGCACCGCCCGGGACAGGGTCTCTGGAAACACCATATATTTT. This sequence encodes CASTARDRVSGNTIYF.

The chain is built from TRBV13 and TRBJ1-5; 7 bases map to TRBD1. V trimming: 4 bases; J trimming: 4 bases; junction bases outside the gene matches: 16. The CDR3 runs 18 residues. Germline CDR1 is PRHDT and CDR2 is FYEKMQ (reference sequence). The CDR3 DNA reads TGTGCCAGCAGCTCCCGGGACAGCCGGCGGGGGGTTAATCAGCCCCAGCATTTT. Translation gives CASSSRDSRRGVNQPQHF.

V usage is TRBV28 and J usage is TRBJ1-5, with 7 bases matching TRBD1. The trim removed 2 bases at V and 4 bases at J, leaving 5 bases unmatched. Germline V gene sequence: CDR1 MDHEN, CDR2 SYDVKM. This CDR3 has 15 amino acids. The CDR3 DNA is TGTGCCAGCAGTTTACCTCAGACAGGGAATCAGCCCCAGCATTTT. Amino acids: CASSLPQTGNQPQHF. Full variable domain (remainder filled in from reference TRBV28 and TRBJ1-5): DVKVTQSSRYLVKRTGEKVFLECVQDMDHENMFWYRQDPGLGLRLIYFSYDVKMKEKGDIPEGYSVSREKKERFSLILESASTNQTSMYLCASSLPQTGNQPQHFGDGTRLSIL.

The chain is built from TRBV4-1 and TRBJ1-4; D ambiguous. V lost 8 bases, J lost 0 bases, and 13 bases lay in between. CDR3 length: 15 amino acids. CDR1 is MGHRA, CDR2 YSYEKL, per germline. The CDR3 loop is CASQLTPATNEKLFF. Here the CDR3 DNA reads TGCGCCAGCCAACTTACACCCGCAACTAATGAAAAACTGTTTTTT.

The CDR3 bases are TGCAGTGCTAGCGTCGTGGAGACCCAGTACTTC. Residues: CSASVVETQYF. This rearrangement joins TRBV20-1 to TRBJ2-5; no clear D. The V and J ends lost 3 bases and 5 bases respectively, with 7 bases between them. This CDR3 contains 11 residues. Germline V CDR1 and CDR2: DFQATT, SNEGSKA (reference sequence).

The V and J genes are TRBV5-1 and TRBJ2-6, with D tentatively TRBD1 (6 bases). Germline V gene data show CDR1 as SGHRS and CDR2 as YFSETQ. Trimming removed 7 bases from V and 1 base from J, with 18 bases in between. This CDR3 has 17 residues. The CDR3 region is CASQQGRSPSGANVLTF. The CDR3, as DNA: TGCGCCAGCCAACAGGGTAGAAGTCCTTCTGGGGCCAACGTCCTGACTTTC.

The CDR3 protein is CASSLEVGGSFNNEQFF. The CDR3 DNA reads TGTGCCAGCAGCTTAGAGGTGGGCGGGAGTTTCAACAATGAGCAGTTCTTC. The chain couples TRBV7-9 to TRBJ2-1, with 7 bases aligning to TRBD2. The CDR3 is 17 residues long. V was clipped by 1 base and J by 5 bases; unmatched bases: 11. Germline lookup yields CDR1 SEHNR and CDR2 FQNEAQ (reference sequence).

The chain recombines TRBV10-1 with TRBJ2-7; D not resolved. This CDR3 comprises 15 residues. The ends were cut back, 8 bases at V and 3 bases at J, with 20 bases in the middle. From germline, CDR1 is WNHNN and CDR2 SYGVQD (reference sequence). CDR3 loop: CASGPGWRRIYEQYF. The CDR3 nucleotides read TGCGCCAGCGGGCCCGGGTGGCGGAGAATCTACGAGCAGTACTTC.

The CDR3 bases are TGTGCCAGCAGTTTATACAGGGGTGGCTCCTTTGATTCACCCCTCCACTTT. Protein sequence: CASSLYRGGSFDSPLHF. V and J are TRBV28 and TRBJ1-6; TRBD1 aligns across 7 bases. CDR1 MDHEN and CDR2 SYDVKM come from the germline V gene. The CDR3 length is 17 residues. V shed 1 base, J shed 8 bases, and the junction held 11 bases outside the gene matches.

This sequence joins TRBV6-1 and TRBJ2-3; possible D gene TRBD2, 6 bases. Trimming cost V 1 base and J 1 base, with 12 bases left between them. Germline assignment: CDR1 MNHNS and CDR2 SASEGT. This CDR3 has 16 amino acids. The CDR3 loop reads CASSEEVVAGTDTQYF. The CDR3 DNA reads as TGTGCCAGCAGTGAAGAGGTGGTAGCGGGCACAGATACGCAGTATTTT.

This chain uses TRBV5-4 with TRBJ2-7, with D tentatively TRBD1 or TRBD2 (7 bases each). The CDR3 has 15 amino acids. Germline V gene sequence: CDR1 SGHNT, CDR2 YYREEE (reference sequence). V lost 5 bases to trimming and J lost 3 bases, with 18 bases between them. Written as DNA, the CDR3 is TGTGCCAGCAGTTCGGGGGGAACAGGGGTCTACGAGCAGTACTTC. Encoded protein: CASSSGGTGVYEQYF. Combining the CDR3 with reference TRBV5-4 and TRBJ2-7 gives the whole variable domain ETGVTQSPTHLIKTRGQQVTLRCSSQSGHNTVSWYQQALGQGPQFIFQYYREEENGRGNFPPRFSGLQFPNYSSELNVNALELDDSALYLCASSSGGTGVYEQYFGPGTRLTVT.